This T cell receptor (beta chain) was identified during a study of T cells in Graves' hyperthyroidism and ophthalmopathy. Findings of the study overall: Ophthalmopathy was told apart from stable hyperthyroidism by a 13 V-J model. Also found in blood were most expanded thyroid clonotypes above 0.001.

Germline V lookup: CDR1 SGHAT, CDR2 FQDESV (reference sequence). This CDR3 spans 15 amino acids. The junction had 11 bases not matched to a gene; V was cut back by 5 bases and J by 6 bases. Uncontrolled infections, other autoimmune diseases, pregnancy or lactation led to exclusion of patients. Points on this clonotype: Its target is not known.

Amplification of TCR beta CDR3 regions used RNA as the template. Primed by the HTBI set, a first-round RT-PCR was run on the TCR CDR3. From the multiplex PCR reads, TCRdb called clonotypes with MiXCR, one entry per CDR3 protein. The profile covers about 500,000 distinct CDR3 sequences, with 17% appearing a single time and around 17% taken by the ten largest. Sequencing was performed on blood. The J gene is TRBJ2-7, the V gene TRBV11-1; TRBD1 matches at 9 bases. This receptor was taken from a woman under 30 with Graves' ophthalmopathy. The CDR3 DNA is TGTGCCAGCAGCCCATCCACGGGACAGGGTTTCGAGCAGTACTTC. Residues: CASSPSTGQGFEQYF.